Sequencing of this T cell receptor beta chain was carried out in a study of cytomegalovirus exposure and HLA in healthy donors. For the study at large: One earlier analysis, a look at about 179 million T cells, found about 100 million unique TCR beta sequences. Findings and limits, study-wide: In an earlier analysis, most TCR beta V segments were productive about 90% or about 30% of the time.

This PCR relied on a set of 60 Vbeta primers and 13 Jbeta primers. Assay used: immunoSEQ multiplex PCR; TCRdb lists only in-frame clones, some missing. The sample lists fewer than 100,000 clones; 55% to 80% were seen once. CDR3 length: 16 amino acids. CDR1 MNHEY and CDR2 SVGAGI come from the germline V gene. Trimming removed 3 bases from V and 5 bases from J; junction bases left unmatched: 12. Only one count was recorded for this clone. Its antigen remains unknown. The TCR sequence derives from a female donor in good health and CMV-seronegative. The chain has TRBV6-5 and TRBJ1-2, with 7 bases aligning to TRBD1. Sequenced: PBMCs. The CDR3 bases are TGTGCCAGCAGTTATACAGGGGTAGGGAAAAGTTATGGCTACACCTTC. It is translated as CASSYTGVGKSYGYTF.